One and the same sample provided the 29 T cell receptor beta chains below, sequenced in a study of beta chain features in type 1 diabetes. Every bit of the isolated RNA underwent reverse transcription, so sequencing read expressed TCRB transcripts. Here immunoSEQ multiplex PCR was the method, and the copy in TCRdb shows in-frame clones only, minus some. This table holds 350,000 to 450,000 clones, over 13% found once. The sample was naive CD4+ T cells from blood. The source is a woman younger than 30 in good health.

This clone was counted between two and nine times. V usage is TRBV19 and J usage is TRBJ2-3; tentative D call: TRBD1 (6 bases). Germline V CDR1 and CDR2: LNHDA, SQIVND (reference sequence). The CDR3 consists of 14 residues. V shed 0 bases and J shed 5 bases, with 9 bases lying between them. CDR3: CASSIDRGRDTQYF. The CDR3 region has the DNA TGTGCCAGTAGTATAGACAGGGGCCGAGATACGCAGTATTTT.

The rearrangement uses TRBV28 and TRBJ2-5; TRBD1 is a possible D gene (6 bases). Trimming shortened V by 6 bases and J by 3 bases, and 11 bases separated the two germline ends. CDR1 is MDHEN, CDR2 SYDVKM, per germline. The CDR3 spans 13 residues. The CDR3, as DNA: TGTGCCAGCAGACTACAGGGTGAAGAGACCCAGTACTTC. Residues: CASRLQGEETQYF.

This clone was seen a few times. The chain recombines TRBV7-9 with TRBJ1-1; no definite D call. Between the trimmed V and J ends, which lost 2 bases and 0 bases, there was a span of 10 bases. CDR3 length: 15 amino acids. The germline V gene has CDR1 SEHNR and CDR2 FQNEAQ (reference sequence). This CDR3 reads CASSLTLAVNTEAFF. CDR3 bases: TGTGCCAGCAGCTTAACCCTGGCGGTGAACACTGAAGCTTTCTTT.

V and J are TRBV10-3 and TRBJ2-1; 7 bases map to TRBD1. CDR3 length: 14 residues. From germline, CDR1 is ENHRY and CDR2 SYGVKD. V shed 5 bases and J 3 bases; nucleotides not matched to a gene: 4. The CDR3 nucleotides read TGTGCCATCAGTCCACAGGGGTTCTACAATGAGCAGTTCTTC. Translation gives CAISPQGFYNEQFF.

This chain joins TRBV29-1 and TRBJ2-7; TRBD2 matches 10 bases. Germline CDR1 is SQVTM and CDR2 is ANQGSEA. The CDR3 length is 14 residues. Germline trimming cut 7 bases from V and 6 bases from J; bases unmatched to any gene: 12. CDR3 bases: TGCAGCGCCACTTTCGGACTAGCGGCGGTCGAGCAGTACTTC. It encodes CSATFGLAAVEQYF.

This clone was seen just once. The gene calls are TRBV7-8 and TRBJ1-2; the D gene is possibly TRBD1 (5 bases). Germline CDR1 reads SGHVS; CDR2 reads FQNEAQ. The CDR3 totals 14 residues. Trimming took off 3 bases at V and 6 bases at J, with 14 bases between the two ends. The CDR3 DNA follows: TGTGCCAGCAGCTTCCGACAGCTAAGTGATGGCTACACCTTC. This sequence encodes CASSFRQLSDGYTF.

The chain couples TRBV6-5 to TRBJ1-1, with D perhaps matching TRBD1 (6 bases). The CDR3 runs to 13 residues. Trimming pared 2 bases from V and 4 bases from J, leaving 8 bases between. CDR1 MNHEY and CDR2 SVGAGI come from the germline V gene. CDR3 loop: CASSYGGATEAFF. In nucleotides, the CDR3 is TGTGCCAGCAGTTACGGGGGGGCCACTGAAGCTTTCTTT.

The gene calls are TRBV18 and TRBJ2-7; TRBD1 agrees at 9 bases. After removal of 3 bases from V and 4 bases from J, the junction contained 7 bases not matched to a gene. The CDR3 sequence is 15 residues long. The germline V gene has CDR1 KGHSH and CDR2 LQKENI. Written as DNA, the CDR3 is TGTGCCAGCTCACCGCCGGGGGACAGGGCGTACGAGCAGTACTTC. Encoded protein: CASSPPGDRAYEQYF.

The chain recombines TRBV20-1 with TRBJ2-1; 8 nucleotides align to TRBD1. Trimming at V came to 7 bases and at J to 6 bases, leaving 2 bases not matched to a gene. The CDR3 extends over 11 amino acids. Germline V gene data show CDR1 as DFQATT and CDR2 as SNEGSKA (reference sequence). The CDR3 nucleotides are TGCAGTGGGACAGGGAGCAATGAGCAGTTCTTC. Protein product: CSGTGSNEQFF.

This clone has only a few counts. The chain combines TRBV29-1 with TRBJ2-2; D gene unclear. Germline V CDR1 and CDR2: SQVTM, ANQGSEA. V shed 5 bases and J shed 4 bases, with 8 bases lying between them. The CDR3 consists of 12 residues. CDR3 nucleotide sequence: TGCAGCGTTTACGGTGCCACCGGGGAGCTGTTTTTT. Translating it yields CSVYGATGELFF.

This chain joins TRBV9 and TRBJ2-3; D not resolved. In germline, CDR1 is SGDLS, CDR2 YYNGEE. The V end lost 3 bases, the J end lost 0 bases, and 8 bases lay between the germline ends. CDR3 length equals 14 residues. This chain's CDR3 is CASSATTSTDTQYF. In DNA, the CDR3 is TGTGCCAGCAGCGCCACGACTAGCACAGATACGCAGTATTTT.

This clone turned up a few times. The chain carries TRBV5-1 and TRBJ2-5; 9 bases line up with TRBD2. V lost 8 bases to trimming and J lost 4 bases; unmatched junction nucleotides: 18. This CDR3 comprises 17 residues. The V gene's germline CDR1 is SGHRS and CDR2 YFSETQ. In nucleotides, the CDR3 is TGCGCCAGTCAAGTGGGGAGGAGGATTAGCGGGAGAGAGACCCAGTACTTC. Protein sequence: CASQVGRRISGRETQYF. Looking up the rest from reference TRBV5-1 and TRBJ2-5 gives the full variable domain: KAGVTQTPRYLIKTRGQQVTLSCSPISGHRSVSWYQQTPGQGLQFLFEYFSETQRNKGNFPGRFSGRQFSNSRSEMNVSTLELGDSALYLCASQVGRRISGRETQYFGPGTRLLVL.

J is TRBJ2-2 and V is TRBV7-3; no definite D call. The CDR3 runs to 14 residues. Between the trimmed V and J ends, which lost 2 bases and 2 bases, there was a span of 6 bases. Germline V gene data show CDR1 as SGHTA and CDR2 as FQGTGA. The CDR3 nucleotides read TGTGCCAGCAGCTTAGTTTATAACACCGGGGAGCTGTTTTTT. Its protein is CASSLVYNTGELFF. Combining the CDR3 with reference TRBV7-3 and TRBJ2-2 gives the whole variable domain GAGVSQTPSNKVTEKGKYVELRCDPISGHTALYWYRQSLGQGPEFLIYFQGTGAADDSGLPNDRFFAVRPEGSVSTLKIQRTERGDSAVYLCASSLVYNTGELFFGEGSRLTVL.

This clone turned up a few times. The V and J genes are TRBV28 and TRBJ1-1; D is uncertain. The CDR3 extends over 11 amino acids. CDR1 MDHEN and CDR2 SYDVKM come from the germline V gene. V was pared by 3 bases and J by 7 bases, with 6 bases between. CDR3 coding DNA: TGTGCCAGCAGTTTGGCTGATGAAGCTTTCTTT. Residues: CASSLADEAFF.

V is TRBV2 and J is TRBJ2-1, with D unclear. Trimming cost V 7 bases and J 5 bases, with 6 bases left between them. This CDR3 region has 11 residues. Per the germline V gene, CDR1 is SNHLY and CDR2 is FYNNEI. The CDR3 DNA reads TGTGCCAGCACCCGGGACAATGAGCAGTTCTTC. Its translation: CASTRDNEQFF.

A few counts support this clone. This chain joins TRBV29-1 and TRBJ2-7; D is perhaps TRBD1 (6 bases). V was cut by 6 bases and J by 2 bases, with 14 bases left in between. CDR3 length: 13 residues. Germline CDR1 and CDR2: SQVTM and ANQGSEA. The DNA of the CDR3 is TGCAGCGTGGGGACACAGTTTACCTACGAGCAGTACTTC. This encodes CSVGTQFTYEQYF.

The V and J genes are TRBV23-1 and TRBJ1-3, with 8 bases aligning to TRBD1. TRBV23-1 qualifies as an ORF whose function is uncertain. The V gene end was trimmed by 4 bases and the J gene end by 4 bases; junction bases not matched to a gene: 12. The CDR3 contains 17 residues. The CDR3 DNA reads as TGCGCCAGCAGTCGAGGAAGGGCAGGGGGCACGGGAAACACCATATATTTT. Amino acids: CASSRGRAGGTGNTIYF.

The chain links TRBV28 to TRBJ2-7, with TRBD1 matching 10 bases. This CDR3 contains 14 residues. The trim removed 6 bases at V and 4 bases at J, leaving 6 bases unmatched. Germline assignment: CDR1 MDHEN and CDR2 SYDVKM. CDR3 region: CASRSGTGVYEQYF. The DNA for the CDR3 is TGTGCCAGCAGGTCCGGGACAGGGGTGTACGAGCAGTACTTC.

This clone has more than one count but fewer than ten. The V and J genes are TRBV7-9 and TRBJ1-5; a weak D match, TRBD1 (6 bases). Germline V gene sequence: CDR1 SEHNR, CDR2 FQNEAQ (reference sequence). The V and J ends lost 3 bases and 11 bases respectively, with 17 bases between them. The CDR3 has 14 amino acids. The CDR3 loop reads CASSLGGTSYTQHF. CDR3 nucleotides: TGTGCCAGCAGCTTGGGGGGGACATCTTATACCCAGCATTTT.

The rearrangement links TRBV30 to TRBJ2-5, with D possibly being TRBD2 (5 bases). The length of the CDR3 is 13 residues. The ends were cut back, 2 bases at V and 5 bases at J, with 12 bases in the middle. Germline CDR1 reads GTSNPN; CDR2 reads SVGIG (reference sequence). CDR3 sequence reads: CAWSRGSWETQYF. DNA for the CDR3: TGTGCCTGGAGTCGGGGTAGTTGGGAGACCCAGTACTTC.

This clone turned up a few times. The V and J genes are TRBV4-3 and TRBJ2-2; the match to TRBD2 covers 13 bases. This CDR3 spans 15 amino acids. CDR1 is LGHNA, CDR2 YSLEER, per germline. Trimming cost V 4 bases and J 7 bases; bases outside gene matches: 3. Here the CDR3 DNA reads TGCGCCAGCAGCCTCGGGACTAGCGGGATCGGGGAGCTGTTTTTT. Its protein is CASSLGTSGIGELFF.

The gene calls are TRBV18 and TRBJ2-5, with a possible D match to TRBD2 (5 bases). Germline CDR1 reads KGHSH; CDR2 reads LQKENI. There are 13 residues in the CDR3. V was trimmed by 6 bases and J by 4 bases, leaving 12 bases between them. The CDR3 is CASSSGLGETQYF. The CDR3 region has the DNA TGTGCCAGCTCGTCGGGGTTGGGAGAGACCCAGTACTTC. Complete variable domain (other parts from reference TRBV18 and TRBJ2-5): NAGVMQNPRHLVRRRGQEARLRCSPMKGHSHVYWYRQLPEEGLKFMVYLQKENIIDESGMPKERFSAEFPKEGPSILRIQQVVRGDSAAYFCASSSGLGETQYFGPGTRLLVL.

The chain combines TRBV2 with TRBJ2-3; unclear D gene. CDR3 length: 16 residues. Trimming cost V 5 bases and J 1 base, with 16 bases left between them. Looked up from germline, CDR1 is SNHLY and CDR2 is FYNNEI. CDR3 sequence reads: CASSKLLTRGTDTQYF. In nucleotides, the CDR3 is TGTGCCAGCAGTAAACTACTCACGCGAGGCACAGATACGCAGTATTTT.

The V call is TRBV28, the J call TRBJ2-5; 7 bases map to TRBD1. CDR3 length: 13 amino acids. Germline assignment: CDR1 MDHEN and CDR2 SYDVKM. The J segment lost 5 bases and the V segment lost 1 base, leaving 1 base of the junction unmatched. CDR3 DNA sequence: TGTGCCAGCAGTTTATCGGACAGGGAGACCCAGTACTTC. Protein sequence: CASSLSDRETQYF.

This chain connects TRBV30 to TRBJ2-5, with TRBD2 matching over 8 bases. Germline CDR1 GTSNPN, CDR2 SVGIG (reference sequence). The V segment lost 4 bases and the J segment 2 bases; nucleotides outside the gene matches: 12. This CDR3 is 16 amino acids long. The DNA for the CDR3 is TGTGCCTGGAATCGCGGGAGGTTACCGAATCAAGAGACCCAGTACTTC. Translation: CAWNRGRLPNQETQYF.

This clone has a handful of counts. The chain joins TRBV28 to TRBJ1-2; a possible D gene is TRBD1 (5 bases). V was clipped by 7 bases and J by 3 bases, with 18 bases between them. This CDR3 has 15 residues. Germline V CDR1 and CDR2: MDHEN, SYDVKM. Here the CDR3 DNA reads TGTGCCAGCAACTCAGAACCCCAGGGTTACTATGGCTACACCTTC. This codes for CASNSEPQGYYGYTF.

This chain connects TRBV18 to TRBJ1-5; D uncertain. The V end lost 3 bases, the J end lost 0 bases, and 9 bases lay between the germline ends. CDR3 length: 15 amino acids. Germline lookup yields CDR1 KGHSH and CDR2 LQKENI. The CDR3 loop reads CASSPPEYSNQPQHF. The CDR3 DNA reads TGTGCCAGCTCACCCCCGGAGTATAGCAATCAGCCCCAGCATTTT.

The chain recombines TRBV11-2 with TRBJ2-5; D is possibly TRBD2 (6 bases). V dropped 5 bases and J dropped 5 bases, with 12 bases sitting between them. Germline loops: CDR1 SGHAT, CDR2 FQNNGV. The CDR3 extends over 13 amino acids. The CDR3, as DNA: TGTGCCAGCAGCCCTCGGGAGAGGGAGACCCAGTACTTC. This codes for CASSPRERETQYF.

A few counts support this clone. The chain joins TRBV7-9 to TRBJ2-3; 7 bases align to TRBD2. The CDR3 runs to 18 residues. Germline V lookup: CDR1 SEHNR, CDR2 FQNEAQ (reference sequence). V dropped 4 bases and J dropped 0; count of bases not matched to a gene: 13. CDR3 in amino acids: CASSSPVKGRGSTDTQYF. The CDR3 DNA sequence: TGTGCCAGCAGCTCCCCTGTGAAGGGGAGGGGAAGCACAGATACGCAGTATTTT.